These 22 T cell receptor beta chains originate from one sample sequenced in a study of OX40 agonist ivuxolimab in advanced cancers. The assay was immunoSEQ multiplex PCR, and TCRdb's table has in-frame clones only and misses some. This sample yields some 45,000 clones, of which roughly 86% are seen a single time; 13% belongs to the top ten. Sequencing was performed on CD4+ or CD8+ T cells sorted from blood, taken in a trial of the OX40 agonist ivuxolimab. All receptors derive from an adult with an advanced solid tumor such as melanoma, head and neck, liver or kidney cancer.

The rearrangement links TRBV2 to TRBJ1-5, with 7 nucleotides matching TRBD1. Germline V CDR1 and CDR2: SNHLY, FYNNEI. V lost 6 bases and J lost 1; bases outside the gene matches: 12. The length of the CDR3 is 17 residues. CDR3: CASSPTGPQISNQPQHF. The CDR3 nucleotides read TGTGCCAGCAGCCCGACAGGGCCCCAAATCAGCAATCAGCCCCAGCATTTT. The full variable domain, its missing parts supplied by reference TRBV2 and TRBJ1-5, is EPEVTQTPSHQVTQMGQEVILRCVPISNHLYFYWYRQILGQKVEFLVSFYNNEISEKSEIFDDQFSVERPDGSNFTLKIRSTKLEDSAMYFCASSPTGPQISNQPQHFGDGTRLSIL.

The chain carries TRBV7-8 and TRBJ1-5, with D tentatively TRBD1 (5 bases). Germline CDR1 is SGHVS and CDR2 is FQNEAQ. Trimming took off 1 base at V and 5 bases at J, with 24 bases between the two ends. This CDR3 spans 19 amino acids. This CDR3 reads CASSLEARDLNNPDQPQHF. CDR3 DNA sequence: TGTGCCAGCAGCTTAGAGGCCAGGGATCTCAATAATCCAGATCAGCCCCAGCATTTT.

This chain joins TRBV7-9 and TRBJ1-2, with TRBD1 identical over 7 bases. V lost 5 bases to trimming and J lost 0 bases; unmatched junction nucleotides: 9. The V gene's germline CDR1 is SEHNR and CDR2 FQNEAQ (reference sequence). The CDR3 has 16 residues. CDR3 residues: CASSQVAGGPNYGYTF. CDR3 nucleotide sequence: TGTGCCAGCAGCCAGGTTGCAGGGGGTCCTAACTATGGCTACACCTTC. The full variable domain, completed using reference TRBV7-9 and TRBJ1-2, is DTGVSQNPRHKITKRGQNVTFRCDPISEHNRLYWYRQTLGQGPEFLTYFQNEAQLEKSRLLSDRFSAERPKGSFSTLEIQRTEQGDSAMYLCASSQVAGGPNYGYTFGSGTRLTVV.

The chain is built from TRBV29-1 and TRBJ2-7; 9 positions match TRBD1. Germline CDR1 SQVTM, CDR2 ANQGSEA. The CDR3 sequence is 13 residues long. V was pared by 6 bases and J by 2 bases, with 5 bases of the junction left unmatched. The CDR3 nucleotides read TGCAGCGTGTACGGGACAGGGACCTACGAGCAGTACTTC. Protein product: CSVYGTGTYEQYF.

V usage is TRBV9 and J usage is TRBJ1-2; TRBD1 might be the D (6 bases). Trimming took 4 bases from V and 8 from J, leaving 21 bases between them. Germline V CDR1 and CDR2: SGDLS, YYNGEE. The length of the CDR3 is 15 residues. The CDR3 DNA is TGTGCCAGCAGCCCCCTTGGGGGCAGGGTGGGGGGCTACACCTTC. Its translation: CASSPLGGRVGGYTF.

The chain couples TRBV6-5 to TRBJ2-7, with 8 bases aligning to TRBD1. Germline trimming cut 6 bases from V and 3 bases from J; bases unmatched to any gene: 10. Germline V gives CDR1 MNHEY, CDR2 SVGAGI. The CDR3 length is 15 residues. DNA of the CDR3: TGTGCCAGCAGCGTAAACCAGGGGGCTGGCTACGAGCAGTACTTC. This gives the protein CASSVNQGAGYEQYF.

V is TRBV12-5 and J is TRBJ1-1, with 10 bases matching TRBD1. V lost 0 bases and J lost 0; bases outside the gene matches: 7. Germline V lookup: CDR1 LGHNT, CDR2 FRNRAP. The CDR3 spans 18 residues. This chain's CDR3 is CASGLVLGQGTLNTEAFF. CDR3 coding DNA: TGTGCTAGTGGTTTGGTATTGGGACAGGGGACCCTGAACACTGAAGCTTTCTTT.

This chain uses TRBV19 with TRBJ1-2; D gene unclear. Germline CDR1 and CDR2: LNHDA and SQIVND (reference sequence). This CDR3 contains 15 residues. Trimming removed 5 bases at V and 4 bases at J, with 17 bases between. The CDR3 sequence is CASSSPGLAGYGYTF. The CDR3 DNA follows: TGTGCCAGTAGTTCCCCGGGCTTAGCGGGCTATGGCTACACCTTC.

The gene calls are TRBV7-2 and TRBJ2-3, with D possibly TRBD1 on 6 matching bases. Germline loops: CDR1 SGHTA, CDR2 FQGNSA. This CDR3 spans 13 amino acids. V was clipped by 5 bases and J by 6 bases, with 12 bases between them. The CDR3 sequence is CASSPPGDDTQYF. In DNA, the CDR3 is TGTGCCAGCAGCCCCCCAGGGGACGATACGCAGTATTTT.

This rearrangement joins TRBV11-3 to TRBJ2-7, with 10 nucleotides matching TRBD1. V dropped 1 base and J dropped 4; count of bases not matched to a gene: 13. The CDR3 runs 18 residues. Germline CDR1 is SGHNT and CDR2 is YENEEA. This chain's CDR3 is CASSLGPPTGGFGYEQYF. In DNA form, the CDR3 reads TGTGCCAGCAGCTTAGGCCCCCCGACAGGGGGCTTTGGGTACGAGCAGTACTTC. Combining the CDR3 with reference TRBV11-3 and TRBJ2-7 gives the whole variable domain EAGVVQSPRYKIIEKKQPVAFWCNPISGHNTLYWYLQNLGQGPELLIRYENEEAVDDSQLPKDRFSAERLKGVDSTLKIQPAELGDSAVYLCASSLGPPTGGFGYEQYFGPGTRLTVT.

The chain combines TRBV15 with TRBJ2-5; 7 bases align to TRBD1. V was clipped by 1 base and J by 5 bases; unmatched bases: 16. This CDR3 comprises 18 residues. CDR1 LNHNV and CDR2 YYDKDF come from the germline V gene (reference sequence). CDR3 residues: CATSRGPSGTDPGETQYF. The DNA for the CDR3 is TGTGCCACCAGCAGAGGGCCGTCGGGGACAGACCCTGGGGAGACCCAGTACTTC.

This clone came up a few times. The chain employs TRBV6-6 and TRBJ1-1; no clear D. CDR1 is MNHNY and CDR2 is SVGAGI in the germline V gene (reference sequence). Trimming stripped 5 bases from V and 3 bases from J, with 13 bases between. This CDR3 is built from 14 residues. The chain's CDR3 is CASSQGGEDTEAFF. The DNA for the CDR3 is TGTGCCAGCAGTCAAGGCGGGGAGGACACTGAAGCTTTCTTT.

V and J are TRBV7-9 and TRBJ2-7; TRBD2 is a possible D gene (5 bases). Germline V CDR1 and CDR2: SEHNR, FQNEAQ (reference sequence). There are 18 residues in the CDR3. Trimming shortened V by 4 bases and J by 5 bases, and 27 bases separated the two germline ends. The CDR3 DNA is TGTGCCAGCAGCTACCCCGGGATATACACCCAAAGAATCCACGAGCAGTACTTC. Protein product: CASSYPGIYTQRIHEQYF. The variable domain in full, completed from reference TRBV7-9 and TRBJ2-7, reads DTGVSQNPRHKITKRGQNVTFRCDPISEHNRLYWYRQTLGQGPEFLTYFQNEAQLEKSRLLSDRFSAERPKGSFSTLEIQRTEQGDSAMYLCASSYPGIYTQRIHEQYFGPGTRLTVT.

CDR3 bases: TGTGCCATCAGTGCTACGGGACAGGGTGGCAATGAGCAGTTCTTC. Its translation is CAISATGQGGNEQFF. This sequence joins TRBV10-3 and TRBJ2-1, with 9 bases matching TRBD1. The CDR3 length is 15 residues. In germline, CDR1 is ENHRY, CDR2 SYGVKD. The trim removed 4 bases at V and 6 bases at J, leaving 7 bases unmatched.

The J gene is TRBJ1-2, the V gene TRBV4-3, with D unresolved. CDR3 length: 14 residues. Trimming took 1 base from V and 9 from J, leaving 15 bases between them. CDR1 and CDR2 from the germline V gene are LGHNA and YSLEER. The CDR3 spells CASSQGLALVSYTF. CDR3 DNA sequence: TGCGCCAGCAGCCAAGGACTGGCCTTGGTGAGCTACACCTTC.

The V gene is TRBV6-5, the J gene TRBJ1-6, with 7 bases matching TRBD1. With 5 bases clipped from V and 10 bases from J, the junction kept 8 bases outside the gene matches. CDR3 size: 14 residues. CDR1 is MNHEY, CDR2 SVGAGI, per germline. The CDR3 reads CASSQQGIGSPLHF. CDR3 coding DNA: TGTGCCAGCAGTCAACAGGGGATTGGATCACCCCTCCACTTT.

The count of this clone is one. The chain combines TRBV27 with TRBJ2-1, with a weak D call TRBD2 (6 bases). The V and J ends lost 8 bases and 9 bases respectively, with 14 bases between them. This CDR3 comprises 12 residues. From germline, CDR1 is MNHEY and CDR2 SMNVEV (reference sequence). DNA of the CDR3: TGTGCCAGCTTCACTGGGACTTCTGAGCAGTTCTTC. Its protein product is CASFTGTSEQFF.

The V and J genes are TRBV10-1 and TRBJ1-1; D gene ambiguous. The CDR3 is made up of 13 amino acids. Trimming cost V 10 bases and J 1 base, with 13 bases left between them. Germline CDR1 is WNHNN and CDR2 is SYGVQD (reference sequence). In DNA form, the CDR3 reads TGCGCCACCTTTAAACAGACGAACACTGAAGCTTTCTTT. It encodes CATFKQTNTEAFF.

J is TRBJ1-5 and V is TRBV10-2, with D perhaps TRBD1 (6 bases). Trimming shortened V by 1 base and J by 5 bases, and 9 bases separated the two germline ends. Germline CDR1 is WSHSY and CDR2 is SAAADI. The CDR3 runs to 14 residues. Here the CDR3 reads CASSEWGADQPQHF. For the CDR3, the DNA is TGCGCCAGCAGTGAGTGGGGGGCCGATCAGCCCCAGCATTTT.

This sequence joins TRBV7-2 and TRBJ1-2, with a tentative D call TRBD1 (6 bases). The CDR3 runs to 17 residues. Germline V gene lookup returns CDR1 SGHTA and CDR2 FQGNSA. V lost 1 base to trimming and J lost 4 bases, with 19 bases between them. The CDR3 region is CASSLVYLGAGSYGYTF. The CDR3 DNA reads TGTGCCAGCAGCTTAGTGTATCTGGGGGCTGGGAGCTATGGCTACACCTTC.

This clone was recorded only once. Distinct nucleotide sequences in the sample also encode this CDR3. The J gene is TRBJ2-7, the V gene TRBV27, with D hard to call. CDR1 and CDR2 (germline): MNHEY, SMNVEV (reference sequence). The CDR3 extends over 14 amino acids. V dropped 5 bases and J dropped 2 bases, with 13 bases sitting between them. As DNA, the CDR3 is TGTGCCAGCAGTCTAGACCCAGGACCCTACGAGCAGTACTTC. It encodes CASSLDPGPYEQYF.

The genes are TRBV13 and TRBJ2-7; 8 bases are shared with TRBD2. The J segment lost 6 bases and the V segment lost 1 base, leaving 5 bases of the junction unmatched. Germline CDR1 PRHDT, CDR2 FYEKMQ (reference sequence). CDR3 length: 14 residues. The CDR3 is CASSLVRAGGEQYF. The CDR3 DNA is TGTGCCAGCAGCTTAGTCCGGGCGGGGGGCGAGCAGTACTTC.